The 13 T cell receptor beta chains presented below share a single source sample, sequenced in a study of TIL therapy for anti-PD-1-resistant metastatic lung cancer. Sequencing used immunoSEQ v3. Produced via immunoSEQ multiplex PCR; TCRdb's table is partial and in-frame only. This repertoire shows about 16,000 clones, 70% to 85% found once; its top ten account for 35% to 45%. Time point described: pre-treatment sample, taken before nivolumab and TIL therapy. This material consisted of blood, taken at baseline. The origin of the receptors is a person aged 25 to 85 with non-small cell lung cancer.

The chain combines TRBV5-1 with TRBJ1-1; D gene uncertain. CDR1 SGHRS and CDR2 YFSETQ come from the germline V gene. Trimming removed 0 bases from V and 1 base from J, with 10 bases in between. CDR3 length: 15 residues. This CDR3 is CASSLDREGNTEAFF. For the CDR3, the DNA is TGCGCCAGCAGCTTGGACCGGGAAGGGAACACTGAAGCTTTCTTT.

This chain uses TRBV14 with TRBJ1-2, with TRBD1 identical over 7 bases. The CDR3 contains 15 residues. V dropped 0 bases and J dropped 7; count of bases not matched to a gene: 8. The germline V gene encodes CDR1 SGHDN and CDR2 FVKESK. CDR3 bases: TGTGCCAGCAGCCAAGAAGAGACAGGGATCGGTGGCTACACCTTC. This encodes CASSQEETGIGGYTF.

This clone came up a few times. V and J are TRBV25-1 and TRBJ2-7; 15 positions match TRBD2. The CDR3 consists of 18 residues. Germline V lookup: CDR1 MGHDK, CDR2 SYGVNS. With 1 base clipped from V and 6 bases from J, the junction kept 10 bases outside the gene matches. This chain's CDR3 is CASSEWGLAGGHSGEQYF. CDR3 bases: TGTGCCAGCAGTGAATGGGGACTAGCGGGGGGACACTCGGGCGAGCAGTACTTC.

This chain links TRBV5-8 with TRBJ2-2; 8 nucleotides align to TRBD1. Germline assignment: CDR1 SGHTS and CDR2 YDEGEE. CDR3 length: 15 amino acids. V dropped 4 bases and J dropped 4; count of bases not matched to a gene: 6. CDR3 nucleotide sequence: TGTGCCAGCAGCCCAAGACAGGGGAGCACCGGGGAGCTGTTTTTT. Residues: CASSPRQGSTGELFF.

The CDR3 DNA is TGTGCCAGCACCCCACAGGGGGCGAACTATGGCTACACCTTC. The encoded protein is CASTPQGANYGYTF. V gene TRBV9 combines with J gene TRBJ1-2; TRBD1 matches at 9 bases. Germline V gene sequence: CDR1 SGDLS, CDR2 YYNGEE. CDR3 length: 14 amino acids. V gave up 6 bases and J gave up 2 bases; unmatched junction bases: 5. Variable domain in full (rest from reference TRBV9 and TRBJ1-2): DSGVTQTPKHLITATGQRVTLRCSPRSGDLSVYWYQQSLDQGLQFLIQYYNGEERAKGNILERFSAQQFPDLHSELNLSSLELGDSALYFCASTPQGANYGYTFGSGTRLTVV.

The chain is built from TRBV4-3 and TRBJ2-1; the D is unclear. V was cut by 0 bases and J by 9 bases, with 15 bases left in between. Per germline, CDR1 LGHNA and CDR2 YSLEER. The CDR3 covers 15 residues. The CDR3 sequence: CASSQDHPSLGEQFF. Written as DNA, the CDR3 is TGCGCCAGCAGCCAAGATCATCCCAGCCTCGGTGAGCAGTTCTTC.

This clone was detected only a few times. This sequence joins TRBV6-6 and TRBJ1-6, with a weak D call TRBD1 (6 bases). V gave up 6 bases and J gave up 7 bases, with 10 bases separating them. Looked up from germline, CDR1 is MNHNY and CDR2 is SVGAGI (reference sequence). The CDR3 runs 13 residues. The CDR3 bases are TGTGCCAGCAGACAGGGCCTGAATTCACCCCTCCACTTT. It translates to CASRQGLNSPLHF.

The gene calls are TRBV29-1 and TRBJ2-5, with 11 bases identical to TRBD1. Near its end, the DNA agrees better with TRBJ2-7, so the J call may be wrong. The CDR3 runs to 12 residues. Germline values: CDR1 SQVTM, CDR2 ANQGSEA. The CDR3 DNA reads as TGCAGCGTTGGGACAGGGGGCAACGAGCAGTACTTC. Its translation: CSVGTGGNEQYF.

The chain uses TRBV2 and TRBJ1-5; no reliable D call. Germline CDR1 SNHLY, CDR2 FYNNEI. The V end was cut by 4 bases, the J end by 1 base, with 11 bases between. The CDR3 sequence is 15 residues long. CDR3 amino acids: CASSGPALSNQPQHF. The CDR3 DNA is TGTGCCAGCAGTGGTCCAGCCCTGAGCAATCAGCCCCAGCATTTT.

As DNA, the CDR3 is TGTGCCAGCAGTTCGTCTTTCGGGGAAATCCACGAGCAGTACTTC. Translating gives CASSSSFGEIHEQYF. The chain recombines TRBV4-2 with TRBJ2-7; possibly TRBD2 for D (5 bases). The CDR3 totals 15 residues. Trimming pared 6 bases from V and 5 bases from J, leaving 20 bases between. Germline lookup yields CDR1 LGHNA and CDR2 YNFKEQ.

This clone has a handful of counts. The CDR3 here is CASSFRGGYGYTF. The CDR3 DNA follows: TGTGCCAGCAGTTTCAGGGGAGGCTATGGCTACACCTTC. This sequence joins TRBV27 and TRBJ1-2; perhaps TRBD1 as D (6 bases). This CDR3 region has 13 residues. In germline, CDR1 is MNHEY, CDR2 SMNVEV (reference sequence). With 3 bases removed from V and 4 bases from J, the gap between germline ends came to 9 bases.

The CDR3: CATSKNGQNPTDTQYF. The CDR3 nucleotides read TGTGCCACCAGCAAAAATGGACAGAACCCCACAGATACGCAGTATTTT. The chain uses TRBV15 and TRBJ2-3; the D gene is possibly TRBD1 (6 bases). The V gene lost 4 bases and the J gene lost 2 bases, with 16 bases spanning the gap. CDR3 length equals 16 residues. Germline loops: CDR1 LNHNV, CDR2 YYDKDF (reference sequence).

V and J are TRBV19 and TRBJ2-7; weak D call: TRBD1 (6 bases). This CDR3 comprises 15 residues. V lost 2 bases and J 2 bases, leaving 13 bases between the germline ends. In germline, CDR1 is LNHDA, CDR2 SQIVND (reference sequence). In nucleotides, the CDR3 is TGTGCCAGTAGTATACGAGGGGACATTACCTACGAGCAGTACTTC. This translates into CASSIRGDITYEQYF. Looking up the rest from reference TRBV19 and TRBJ2-7 gives the full variable domain: DGGITQSPKYLFRKEGQNVTLSCEQNLNHDAMYWYRQDPGQGLRLIYYSQIVNDFQKGDIAEGYSVSREKKESFPLTVTSAQKNPTAFYLCASSIRGDITYEQYFGPGTRLTVT.